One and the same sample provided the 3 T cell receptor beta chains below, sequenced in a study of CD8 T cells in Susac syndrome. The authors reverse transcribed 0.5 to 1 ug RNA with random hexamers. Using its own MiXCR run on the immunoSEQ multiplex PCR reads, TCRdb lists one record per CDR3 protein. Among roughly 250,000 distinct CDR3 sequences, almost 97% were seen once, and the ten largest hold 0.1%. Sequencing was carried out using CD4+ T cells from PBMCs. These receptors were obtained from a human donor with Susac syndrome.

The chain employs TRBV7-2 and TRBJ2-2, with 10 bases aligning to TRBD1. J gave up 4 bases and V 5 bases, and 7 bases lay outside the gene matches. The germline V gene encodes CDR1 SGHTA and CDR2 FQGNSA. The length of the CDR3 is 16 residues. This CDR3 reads CASSPPGTGATGELFF. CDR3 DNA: TGTGCCAGCAGCCCCCCCGGGACAGGGGCCACCGGGGAGCTGTTTTTT.

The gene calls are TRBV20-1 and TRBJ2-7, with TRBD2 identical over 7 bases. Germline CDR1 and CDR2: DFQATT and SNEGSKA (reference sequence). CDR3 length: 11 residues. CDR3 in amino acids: CSSGDSYEQYF. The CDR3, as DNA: TGCTCTAGCGGAGACTCCTACGAGCAGTACTTC.

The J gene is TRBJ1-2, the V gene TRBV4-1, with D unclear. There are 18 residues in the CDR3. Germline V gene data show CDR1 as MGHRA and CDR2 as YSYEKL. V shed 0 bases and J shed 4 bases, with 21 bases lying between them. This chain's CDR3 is CASSQDSASDTLTYGYTF. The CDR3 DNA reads TGCGCCAGCAGCCAAGATAGTGCGTCAGACACCCTGACCTATGGCTACACCTTC.